Below are 23 T cell receptor beta chains sequenced from a single sample in a study of T cells after yellow fever vaccination. TCRdb ran MiXCR on the 5' RACE reads and lists one entry per CDR3 protein. The sample holds hundreds of thousands of distinct CDR3 sequences, 8.7% seen once. The sequencing used PBMCs, collected on the day of the first yellow fever vaccination. These receptors were collected from a man between 18 and 29 years old who received the YFV17D yellow fever vaccine.

This clonotype was detected a few times. The chain recombines TRBV3-1 with TRBJ1-2; D is ambiguous. Germline CDR1 and CDR2: LGHDT and YNNKEL (reference sequence). CDR3 size: 14 residues. V lost 1 base and J lost 3, with 9 bases in between. CDR3 protein: CASSQVGGDYGYTF. CDR3 bases: TGTGCCAGCAGCCAAGTCGGAGGAGACTATGGCTACACCTTC.

V gene TRBV5-1 combines with J gene TRBJ2-1; D is perhaps TRBD1 (6 bases). The germline V gene encodes CDR1 SGHRS and CDR2 YFSETQ. Deletions cut 1 base from V and 4 bases from J, with 12 bases between. This CDR3 contains 15 residues. The CDR3 sequence: CASSLLQGPYNEQFF. The CDR3 region has the DNA TGCGCCAGCAGCTTGTTACAGGGTCCGTACAATGAGCAGTTCTTC.

This clonotype was counted many times. The chain joins TRBV24-1 to TRBJ1-2; 9 positions match TRBD1. The germline CDR1 and CDR2 sequences are KGHDR and SFDVKD. CDR3 length equals 14 residues. Trimming took 8 bases from V and 3 from J; bases not matched to a gene: 6. This CDR3 reads CATMTRDRDYGYTF. CDR3 coding DNA: TGTGCCACCATGACCCGGGACAGGGACTATGGCTACACCTTC.

This clonotype was recorded at least ten times. The gene calls are TRBV2 and TRBJ2-5; tentatively, D is TRBD2 (6 bases). With 6 bases removed from V and 5 bases from J, the gap between germline ends came to 7 bases. CDR3 length: 11 amino acids. Germline CDR1 reads SNHLY; CDR2 reads FYNNEI. CDR3 coding DNA: TGTGCCAGCAGGGGGGGTGAGACCCAGTACTTC. Its protein product is CASRGGETQYF.

The J gene is TRBJ2-3, the V gene TRBV3-1; 9 bases fit TRBD1. Trimming at V came to 4 bases and at J to 4 bases, leaving 6 bases not matched to a gene. Per the germline V gene, CDR1 is LGHDT and CDR2 is YNNKEL (reference sequence). This CDR3 is 15 amino acids long. The CDR3 DNA reads as TGTGCCAGCAGCCCAGGGGACAGGGCATCAGATACGCAGTATTTT. Protein: CASSPGDRASDTQYF.

This clonotype has a handful of counts. V is TRBV15 and J is TRBJ2-2; D unresolved. The CDR3 totals 12 residues. The V end was cut by 8 bases, the J end by 3 bases, with 7 bases between. Germline V gene data show CDR1 as LNHNV and CDR2 as YYDKDF (reference sequence). The CDR3 nucleotides read TGTGCCACCGGACGGGACACCGGGGAGCTGTTTTTT. Translating gives CATGRDTGELFF.

This clonotype appeared a few times. The rearrangement joins TRBV10-3 to TRBJ1-5; TRBD1 matches 7 bases. Germline CDR1 and CDR2: ENHRY and SYGVKD. The J segment lost 3 bases and the V segment lost 11 bases, leaving 7 bases of the junction unmatched. The CDR3 covers 13 residues. This CDR3 reads CAHSGTDNQPQHF. The CDR3 DNA reads TGTGCCCACTCCGGGACAGACAATCAGCCCCAGCATTTT.

The rearrangement uses TRBV5-1 and TRBJ2-7, with 9 bases identical to TRBD1. CDR3 length equals 15 residues. Per germline, CDR1 SGHRS and CDR2 YFSETQ. V shed 4 bases and J 3 bases; nucleotides not matched to a gene: 8. The CDR3 DNA is TGCGCCAGCAGCCCTCTCCGGGACAGGGTCTACGAGCAGTACTTC. The encoded protein is CASSPLRDRVYEQYF.

The chain carries TRBV19 and TRBJ1-5; D is ambiguous. Germline V lookup: CDR1 LNHDA, CDR2 SQIVND (reference sequence). The CDR3 spans 14 residues. Trimming took off 1 base at V and 4 bases at J, with 8 bases between the two ends. CDR3 in DNA: TGTGCCAGTAGTATAGTGAGCTCTAATCAGCCCCAGCATTTT. It encodes CASSIVSSNQPQHF.

This clonotype has more than one count but fewer than ten. The chain has TRBV19 and TRBJ2-2, with D tentatively TRBD1 (6 bases). This CDR3 has 14 residues. Germline V gene data show CDR1 as LNHDA and CDR2 as SQIVND (reference sequence). V dropped 7 bases and J dropped 5 bases, with 14 bases sitting between them. CDR3 amino acids: CASKAPGETGELFF. CDR3 nucleotides: TGTGCCAGTAAGGCCCCAGGGGAAACCGGGGAGCTGTTTTTT.

This clonotype has a handful of counts. The rearrangement uses TRBV6-2 or TRBV6-3 and TRBJ1-6; D might be TRBD1 (5 bases). Germline V gene sequence: CDR1 MNHEY, CDR2 SVGEGT. The CDR3 has 17 residues. The germline V and J ends were trimmed by 4 bases and 10 bases, with 23 bases remaining between them. The DNA for the CDR3 is TGTGCCAGCAGTTCTCAAGGGACCGGCGCTTCGCGCTCACCCCTCCACTTT. Its translation: CASSSQGTGASRSPLHF.

The sample holds a few counts of this clonotype. The chain has TRBV7-2 and TRBJ2-3; 8 bases are a match to TRBD2. The CDR3 has 15 amino acids. Losses at the gene ends were 5 bases for V and 11 bases for J; bases not matched to a gene: 15. CDR1 and CDR2 (germline): SGHTA, FQGNSA. The CDR3 is CASSPSLSGGGVQYF. CDR3 in DNA: TGTGCCAGCAGCCCATCCCTCAGCGGGGGAGGTGTGCAGTATTTT.

This clonotype was found many times. CDR3 in DNA: TGCGCCAGCAGTTTACAGGGAGGTGGTTCACCCCTCCACTTT. Its translation is CASSLQGGGSPLHF. The chain carries TRBV4-3 and TRBJ1-6; D is perhaps TRBD1 (6 bases). This CDR3 is built from 14 residues. Germline V gives CDR1 LGHNA, CDR2 YSLEER. The germline V and J ends were trimmed by 6 bases and 9 bases, with 15 bases remaining between them.

The V call is TRBV12-3 or TRBV12-4, the J call TRBJ1-1; D is uncertain. Trimming stripped 3 bases from V and 4 bases from J, with 15 bases between. The CDR3 covers 15 residues. Here the CDR3 reads CASSLVLVGGTEAFF. The CDR3 DNA reads TGTGCCAGCAGTTTGGTTTTAGTAGGTGGCACTGAAGCTTTCTTT.

This clonotype was counted at least ten times. V gene TRBV7-6 combines with J gene TRBJ2-1, with 7 bases fitting TRBD1. This CDR3 has 16 residues. CDR1 and CDR2 (germline): SGHVS, FNYEAQ. Trimming removed 5 bases from V and 5 bases from J; junction bases left unmatched: 12. The DNA for the CDR3 is TGTGCCAGCAGCCCCCAGGGGGTAGCCTACCACAATGAGCAGTTCTTC. Its protein product is CASSPQGVAYHNEQFF. Filled out from reference TRBV7-6 and TRBJ2-1, the complete variable domain reads GAGVSQSPRYKVTKRGQDVALRCDPISGHVSLYWYRQALGQGPEFLTYFNYEAQQDKSGLPNDRFSAERPEGSISTLTIQRTEQRDSAMYRCASSPQGVAYHNEQFFGPGTRLTVL.

CDR3 nucleotide sequence: TGTGCCAGCAGTTTACCCCTCCCACTAGCGACGGGAAAGACCCAGTACTTC. This encodes CASSLPLPLATGKTQYF. V is TRBV28 and J is TRBJ2-5; the match to TRBD2 covers 7 bases. The CDR3 is made up of 17 amino acids. V shed 2 bases and J 6 bases; nucleotides not matched to a gene: 15. Germline V CDR1 and CDR2: MDHEN, SYDVKM.

This sequence joins TRBV3-1 and TRBJ2-7; D not resolved. The ends were cut back, 2 bases at V and 3 bases at J, with 14 bases in the middle. The CDR3 runs to 15 residues. Germline V gene data show CDR1 as LGHDT and CDR2 as YNNKEL (reference sequence). CDR3 residues: CASSQTNSPYYEQYV. The CDR3 nucleotides read TGTGCCAGCAGCCAAACGAACTCACCATACTACGAGCAGTACGTC.

The V gene is TRBV4-3, the J gene TRBJ2-2; 8 bases are a match to TRBD1. Germline CDR1 LGHNA, CDR2 YSLEER. The length of the CDR3 is 19 residues. V was clipped by 0 bases and J by 1 base; unmatched bases: 10. This CDR3 is CASSQDRAAGGRNTGELFF. CDR3 in DNA: TGCGCCAGCAGCCAAGATCGGGCCGCAGGGGGCCGGAACACCGGGGAGCTGTTTTTT.

This chain joins TRBV6-2 or TRBV6-3 and TRBJ1-1; D is perhaps TRBD1 (5 bases). V lost 2 bases and J 10 bases, leaving 11 bases between the germline ends. Germline V lookup: CDR1 MNHEY, CDR2 SVGEGT. The length of the CDR3 is 12 residues. CDR3 nucleotides: TGTGCCAGCAGTTACGCGGGGCGCAGAGCTTTCTTT. It specifies CASSYAGRRAFF.

This clonotype was picked up a small number of times. The rearrangement uses TRBV20-1 and TRBJ2-1; 11 nucleotides line up with TRBD2. J was trimmed by 10 bases and V by 5 bases; bases with no gene match: 7. CDR3 size: 13 residues. Germline V CDR1 and CDR2: DFQATT, SNEGSKA (reference sequence). CDR3 loop: CSAFSGGAGEQFF. The CDR3 region has the DNA TGCAGTGCTTTTAGCGGGGGGGCGGGAGAGCAGTTCTTC.

This clonotype was observed a handful of times. The V call is TRBV5-1, the J call TRBJ2-7, with D possibly being TRBD1 (6 bases). Deletions cut 4 bases from V and 5 bases from J, with 19 bases between. The germline gives CDR1 SGHRS, CDR2 YFSETQ. The CDR3 consists of 15 residues. In DNA form, the CDR3 reads TGCGCCAGCAGCCTCGGACAGTACCTCGTCCACGAGCAGTACGTC. It codes for CASSLGQYLVHEQYV.

The sample holds a few counts of this clonotype. The chain recombines TRBV19 with TRBJ2-1; 9 bases agree with TRBD1. The J segment lost 2 bases and the V segment lost 7 bases, leaving 6 bases of the junction unmatched. This CDR3 region has 15 residues. The V gene's germline CDR1 is LNHDA and CDR2 SQIVND (reference sequence). The CDR3 coding sequence is TGTGCCAGTACCCTGGGGGACAGGGCCTACAATGAGCAGTTCTTC. As protein: CASTLGDRAYNEQFF.

This clonotype was observed a few times. The chain links TRBV5-6 to TRBJ2-7, with a tentative D call TRBD1 (5 bases). The germline V gene encodes CDR1 SGHDT and CDR2 YYEEEE. V lost 10 bases and J 5 bases, leaving 19 bases between the germline ends. The CDR3 spans 13 residues. DNA of the CDR3: TGTGCCGCCGCGGCTAGGGGATCCCACGAGCAGTACTTC. The encoded protein is CAAAARGSHEQYF.